This TCR beta chain was found in a study of OX40 agonist ivuxolimab in advanced cancers. The overall study: It was ivuxolimab, an agonistic anti-OX40 (CD134) antibody, that patients were treated with. Head and neck, renal cell, melanoma or hepatocellular carcinoma were the cancers that dose-escalation patients had.

Measured with immunoSEQ multiplex PCR; TCRdb has only the in-frame clones, and not every one. The sample lists approximately 58,000 clones, about 88% occurring once. CDR3 length equals 13 residues. CDR1 SGHAT and CDR2 FQNNGV come from the germline V gene. Trimming left V 7 bases short and J 5 bases short, with 14 bases between. Findings and limits, study-wide: Averaging showed that CD8+ T cells had more expanded clones than CD4+ did. The study did not work out the antigen specificity of the expanded peripheral T cells.

This clone occurred once. Its antigen is still unknown. The input for sequencing was CD4+ or CD8+ T cells sorted from blood, taken in a trial of the OX40 agonist ivuxolimab. This rearrangement joins TRBV11-2 to TRBJ2-5, with a tentative D call TRBD2 (6 bases). This TCR was recovered from an adult with an advanced solid tumor such as melanoma, head and neck, liver or kidney cancer. The CDR3 DNA follows: TGTGCCAGCACCACGGACTATCGGGAGACCCAGTACTTC. Translated: CASTTDYRETQYF. Combining the CDR3 with reference TRBV11-2 and TRBJ2-5 gives the whole variable domain EAGVAQSPRYKIIEKRQSVAFWCNPISGHATLYWYQQILGQGPKLLIQFQNNGVVDDSQLPKDRFSAERLKGVDSTLKIQPAKLEDSAVYLCASTTDYRETQYFGPGTRLLVL.